This TCR beta chain emerged from a study of CD8 T cells in Susac syndrome. The CDR3 has 13 amino acids. The junction had 8 bases not matched to a gene; V was cut back by 2 bases and J by 14 bases. CDR1 is SGHNT and CDR2 is YYREEE in the germline V gene (reference sequence). General study findings and limits: By the study's own acknowledgment, its TCR sequencing and HLA analysis included relatively few individuals.

This clonotype was recorded only once. Its antigen is unidentified. The authors carried out high-throughput sequencing of TCR beta. They applied it to CD8+ and CD4+ T cells obtained from blood. cDNA came from approximately 0.5 to 1 ug RNA primed by random hexamers. MiXCR was run by TCRdb on the immunoSEQ multiplex PCR reads, yielding one entry per CDR3 protein. The table lists 200,000 to 250,000 distinct CDR3 sequences, 95% of them singletons. The source is a human donor with multiple sclerosis. The chain carries TRBV5-4 and TRBJ2-3; TRBD2 aligns across 10 bases. The material sequenced was CD4+ T cells from PBMCs. The CDR3 nucleotides read TGTGCCAGCAGCTTACTAGCGGGGCCACCCCGGTATTTT. It is translated as CASSLLAGPPRYF.